This T cell receptor beta chain was captured in a study of identical twins. Healthy Caucasians were all of the donors. Notes on this clonotype: The antigen is undetermined.

Through template switching, a universal primer site was introduced, and the cDNA contained unique molecular identifiers. Each CDR3 protein gets one entry after TCRdb re-called the 5' RACE reads with MiXCR. The table lists hundreds of thousands of distinct CDR3 sequences, 8.6% of them singletons. General study findings and limits: While abundant cord blood beta clonotypes carried fewer insertions, memory repertoires showed no such pattern.

There are 16 residues in the CDR3. Looked up from germline, CDR1 is SQVTM and CDR2 is ANQGSEA. V lost 4 bases to trimming and J lost 0 bases; unmatched junction nucleotides: 9. The same data also went into a second study, on yellow fever vaccine responses in identical twins.

The rearrangement links TRBV29-1 to TRBJ2-1; 7 nucleotides agree with TRBD2. The origin of this receptor is a woman between 18 and 29 years old in good health. Specimen: PBMCs. CDR3: CSVVVLAESSYNEQFF. The CDR3 region has the DNA TGCAGCGTTGTAGTTCTAGCGGAGAGCTCCTACAATGAGCAGTTCTTC.